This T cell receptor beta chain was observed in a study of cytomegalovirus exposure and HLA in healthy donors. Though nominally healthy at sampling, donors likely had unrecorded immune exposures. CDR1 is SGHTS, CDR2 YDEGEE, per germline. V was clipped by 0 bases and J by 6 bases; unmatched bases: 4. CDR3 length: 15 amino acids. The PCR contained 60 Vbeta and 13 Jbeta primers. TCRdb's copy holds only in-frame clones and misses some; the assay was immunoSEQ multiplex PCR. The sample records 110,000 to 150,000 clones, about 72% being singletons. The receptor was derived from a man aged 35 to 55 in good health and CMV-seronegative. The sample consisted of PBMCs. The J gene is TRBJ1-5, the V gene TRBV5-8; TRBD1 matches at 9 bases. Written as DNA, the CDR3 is TGTGCCAGCAGCTTGGGGACAGGGGTGGTTCAGCCCCAGCATTTT. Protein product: CASSLGTGVVQPQHF.